This T cell receptor beta chain is drawn from a study of breast tumors, draining lymph nodes, adjacent tissues (dated by TCRdb to about 2016). Regarding the research as a whole: The study compared TCR beta repertoires across tumor, adjacent nontumor tissue and axillary lymph nodes from breast cancer patients. The study was designed to assess the relationships and possible T-cell exchange between tumor, surrounding tissue and draining lymph node repertoires in human breast cancer.

The CDR3 holds 13 amino acids from the cysteine to the phenylalanine. The CDR3 DNA has 39 bases and is translated from base 1. According to the germline V gene (reference sequence), CDR1 reads DFQATT and CDR2 reads SNEGSKA. V lost 3 bases and J lost 6 bases; the stretch between them is 12 bases long. Study-wide conclusions, independent of this receptor: Tumor and nontumor tissue repertoires were found to be significantly more similar in luminal-like than in basal-like breast cancer. A scenario in which most tumor T cells derive from the lymph node and then expand within tumor tissue was judged to be consistent with the data. The conclusion that tumor T cells originate in lymph nodes was presented as consistent with a hypothesis rather than as directly demonstrated. Tumor T-cell repertoires showed less diversity than lymph node repertoires and more diversity than nontumor tissue repertoires, and tumor T-cell repertoires showed preferential V and J gene usage.

Many counts were recorded for this clonotype. Its recognized antigen is unknown. No much larger clonotype is one base removed from it; base qualities were not supplied. The axillary draining lymph nodes of breast cancer patients were the source of the lymph node samples. TCRdb names Illumina HiSeq 2000 as the instrument used. Multiplex PCR amplification was used to generate the TCR beta chain libraries. High-throughput sequencing was used to analyze the amplified TCR beta chain products. TCRdb reanalyzed the raw reads on its own, using fastp at Q25 for trimming and MiXCR for clone calling, and kept in-frame beta chains. Each CDR3 protein gets just one entry, which takes the most common genes and DNA from the rows behind it. The sample yields around 290,000 distinct CDR3 sequences; around 31% were counted once. Around 1.1% of the sample lies in the top ten.

Sequencing was carried out using axillary lymph node tissue. The sequence joins TRBV20-1 to TRBJ1-5; TRBD1 is perhaps the D gene, given 6 matching bases. The TCR comes from a female donor with breast cancer. Some clones in this sample may be carry-over from other donors' samples. The DNA is as follows: TGCAGTGCTAGCGCAGGGGATGTTCAGCCCCAGCATTTT. Its protein is CSASAGDVQPQHF.